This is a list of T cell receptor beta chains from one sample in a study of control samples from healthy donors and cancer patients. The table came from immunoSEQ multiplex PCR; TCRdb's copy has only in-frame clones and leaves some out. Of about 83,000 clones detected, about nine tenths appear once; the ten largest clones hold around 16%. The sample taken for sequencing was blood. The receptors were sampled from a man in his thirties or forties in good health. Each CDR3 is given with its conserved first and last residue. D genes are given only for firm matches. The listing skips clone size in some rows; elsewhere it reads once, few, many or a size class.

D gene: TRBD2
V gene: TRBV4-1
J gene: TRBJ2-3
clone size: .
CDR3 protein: CASSQDRGLAGEDTQYF
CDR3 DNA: TGCGCCAGCAGCCAAGATCGGGGACTAGCGGGGGAAGATACGCAGTATTTT

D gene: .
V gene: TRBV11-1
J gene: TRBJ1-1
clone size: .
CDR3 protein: CASSLAPGARQTEAFF
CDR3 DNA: TGTGCCAGCAGCTTAGCGCCGGGGGCGCGTCAGACTGAAGCTTTCTTT

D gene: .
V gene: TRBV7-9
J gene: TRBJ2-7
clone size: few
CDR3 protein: CASSLSTRGSHEQYF
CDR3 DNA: TGTGCCAGCAGCTTAAGTACGAGGGGTAGCCACGAGCAGTACTTC

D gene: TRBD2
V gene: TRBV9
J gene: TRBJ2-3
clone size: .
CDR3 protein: CASSVLAGGQDTQYF
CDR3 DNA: TGTGCCAGCAGCGTCCTAGCGGGGGGTCAAGATACGCAGTATTTT

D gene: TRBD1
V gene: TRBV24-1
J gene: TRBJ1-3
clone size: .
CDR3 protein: CATSDLDRGLDTIYF
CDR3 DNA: TGTGCCACCAGTGATTTGGACAGGGGGTTGGACACCATATATTTT

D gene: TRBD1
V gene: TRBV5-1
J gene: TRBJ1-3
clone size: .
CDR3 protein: CASSSTGGIGNTIYF
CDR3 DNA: TGCGCCAGCAGCTCGACAGGGGGCATTGGAAACACCATATATTTT

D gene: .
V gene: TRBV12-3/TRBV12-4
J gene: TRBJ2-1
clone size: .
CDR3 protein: CASREGGRYEQFF
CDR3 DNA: TGTGCCAGCAGGGAGGGGGGACGATATGAGCAGTTCTTC

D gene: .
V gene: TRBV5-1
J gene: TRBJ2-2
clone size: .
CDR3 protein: CASTASAYTGELFF
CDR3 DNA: TGCGCCAGCACCGCTTCGGCGTACACCGGGGAGCTGTTTTTT

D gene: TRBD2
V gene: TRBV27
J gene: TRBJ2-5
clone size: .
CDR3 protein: CASKLSGSTGGQYF
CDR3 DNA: TGTGCCAGCAAGTTGAGCGGGAGTACGGGTGGCCAGTACTTC

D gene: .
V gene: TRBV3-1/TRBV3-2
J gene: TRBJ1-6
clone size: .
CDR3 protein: CASSQDSGGRFPLHF
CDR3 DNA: TGTGCCAGCAGCCAAGATTCGGGGGGAAGGTTCCCCCTCCACTTT

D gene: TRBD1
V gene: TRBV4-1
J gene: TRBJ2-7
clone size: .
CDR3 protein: CASSPGQTYEQYF
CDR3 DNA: TGCGCCAGCAGTCCGGGACAGACCTACGAGCAGTACTTC

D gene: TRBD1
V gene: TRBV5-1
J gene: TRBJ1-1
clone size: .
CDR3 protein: CASSLEGQGWTEAFF
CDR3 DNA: TGCGCCAGCAGCTTGGAGGGACAGGGATGGACTGAAGCTTTCTTT

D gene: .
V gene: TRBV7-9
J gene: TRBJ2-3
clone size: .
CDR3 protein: CASSPGSSTDTQYF
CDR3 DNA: TGTGCCAGCAGTCCGGGGTCCAGCACAGATACGCAGTATTTT

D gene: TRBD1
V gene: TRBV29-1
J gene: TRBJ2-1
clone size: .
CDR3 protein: CSVDRVGNEQFF
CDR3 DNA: TGCAGCGTAGACAGGGTAGGAAATGAGCAGTTCTTC

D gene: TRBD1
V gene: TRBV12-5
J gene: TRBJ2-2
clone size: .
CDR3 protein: CASGPSGQGLFF
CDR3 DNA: TGTGCTAGTGGTCCCTCGGGACAGGGGCTGTTTTTT

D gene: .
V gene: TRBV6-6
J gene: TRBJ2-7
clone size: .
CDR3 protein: CASSYSRGAYEQYF
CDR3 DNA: TGTGCCAGCAGTTACTCACGTGGGGCTTACGAGCAGTACTTC

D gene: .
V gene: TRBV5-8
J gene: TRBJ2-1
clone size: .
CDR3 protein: CASRPGTLYNEQFF
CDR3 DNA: TGTGCCAGCAGGCCCGGGACACTCTACAATGAGCAGTTCTTC

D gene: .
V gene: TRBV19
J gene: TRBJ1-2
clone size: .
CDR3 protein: CASSQRTDLYGYTF
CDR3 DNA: TGTGCCAGTAGTCAGCGGACGGACCTCTATGGCTACACCTTC

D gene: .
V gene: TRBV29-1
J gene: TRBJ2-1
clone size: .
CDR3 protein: CSVGRELSYNEQFF
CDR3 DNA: TGCAGCGTTGGCAGGGAATTATCCTACAATGAGCAGTTCTTC

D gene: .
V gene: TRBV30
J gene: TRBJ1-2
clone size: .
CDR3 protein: CAWSVQGHGYTF
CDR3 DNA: TGTGCCTGGAGTGTACAGGGCCATGGCTACACCTTC

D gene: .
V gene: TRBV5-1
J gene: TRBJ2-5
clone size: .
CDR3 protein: CASSLEHRQETQYF
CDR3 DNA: TGCGCCAGCAGCTTGGAGCACAGACAAGAGACCCAGTACTTC

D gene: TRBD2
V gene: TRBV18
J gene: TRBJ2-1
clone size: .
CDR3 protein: CASSPVSGGGNEQFF
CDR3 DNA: TGTGCCAGCTCACCAGTCAGCGGGGGAGGCAATGAGCAGTTCTTC

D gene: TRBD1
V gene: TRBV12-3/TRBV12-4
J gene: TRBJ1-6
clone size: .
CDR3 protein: CASSMTGNSPLHF
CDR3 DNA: TGTGCCAGCAGCATGACAGGGAATTCACCCCTCCACTTT

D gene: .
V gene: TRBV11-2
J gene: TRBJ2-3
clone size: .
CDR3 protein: CASSFPGARDTQYF
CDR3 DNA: TGTGCCAGCAGCTTTCCCGGAGCGAGGGATACGCAGTATTTT

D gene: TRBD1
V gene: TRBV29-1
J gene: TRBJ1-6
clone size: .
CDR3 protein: CSVGETGGEPLHF
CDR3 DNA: TGCAGCGTTGGAGAGACAGGGGGCGAGCCCCTCCACTTT

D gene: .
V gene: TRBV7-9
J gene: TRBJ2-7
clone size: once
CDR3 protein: CASSLGSYEQYF
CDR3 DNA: TGTGCCAGCAGCTTAGGATCTTACGAGCAGTACTTC

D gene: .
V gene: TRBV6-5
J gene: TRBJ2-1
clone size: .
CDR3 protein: CASSMDTSSYNEQFF
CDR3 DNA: TGTGCCAGCAGTATGGACACCAGCTCCTACAATGAGCAGTTCTTC

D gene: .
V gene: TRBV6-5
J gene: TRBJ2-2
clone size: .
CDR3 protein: CASTQNGELFF
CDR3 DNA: TGTGCCAGCACCCAAAACGGGGAGCTGTTTTTT

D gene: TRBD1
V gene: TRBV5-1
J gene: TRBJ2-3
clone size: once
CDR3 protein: CASSGRGPWDLSSTDTQYF
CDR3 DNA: TGCGCCAGCAGCGGCAGGGGGCCGTGGGATTTATCTAGCACAGATACGCAGTATTTT

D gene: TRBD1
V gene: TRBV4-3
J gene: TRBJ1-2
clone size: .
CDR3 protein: CASSRTGLGYGYTF
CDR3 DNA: TGCGCCAGCAGTCGGACAGGCTTAGGCTATGGCTACACCTTC

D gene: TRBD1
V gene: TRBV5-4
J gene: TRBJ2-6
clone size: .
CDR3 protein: CASSLGGGQGRTGANVLTF
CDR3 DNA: TGTGCCAGCAGCTTGGGGGGGGGACAGGGCCGGACTGGGGCCAACGTCCTGACTTTC

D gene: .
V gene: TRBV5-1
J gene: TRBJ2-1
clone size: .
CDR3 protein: CASSLGQSSYNEQFF
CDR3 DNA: TGCGCCAGCAGCTTGGGCCAGAGCTCCTACAATGAGCAGTTCTTC

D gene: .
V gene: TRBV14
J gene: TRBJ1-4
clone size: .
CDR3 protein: CASSLRTAKNEKLFF
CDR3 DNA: TGTGCCAGCAGCCTCCGGACAGCAAAAAATGAAAAACTGTTTTTT

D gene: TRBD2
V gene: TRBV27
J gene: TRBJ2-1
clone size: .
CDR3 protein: CASSGTGTSGSYEQFF
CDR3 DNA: TGTGCCAGCAGTGGGACCGGGACTAGCGGGAGCTATGAGCAGTTCTTC

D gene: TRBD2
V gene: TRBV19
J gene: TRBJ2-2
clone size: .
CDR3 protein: CASSISSAGLGTGELFF
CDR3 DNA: TGTGCCAGTAGTATCTCCTCAGCGGGGCTCGGCACCGGGGAGCTGTTTTTT

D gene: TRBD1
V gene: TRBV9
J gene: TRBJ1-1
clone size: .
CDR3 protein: CASSPPRTGGDAEAFF
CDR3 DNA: TGTGCCAGCAGCCCACCCCGGACAGGGGGCGACGCTGAAGCTTTCTTT

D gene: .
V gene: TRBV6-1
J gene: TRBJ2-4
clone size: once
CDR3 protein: CASSDWGAKNIQYF
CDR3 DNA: TGTGCCAGCAGTGATTGGGGGGCCAAAAACATTCAGTACTTC

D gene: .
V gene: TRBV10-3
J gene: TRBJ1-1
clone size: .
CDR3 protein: CAISESIVTANTEAFF
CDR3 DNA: TGTGCCATCAGTGAGTCGATAGTGACGGCCAACACTGAAGCTTTCTTT

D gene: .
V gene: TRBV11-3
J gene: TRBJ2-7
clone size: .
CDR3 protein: CASSLAQGQHYEQYF
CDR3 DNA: TGTGCCAGCAGCTTAGCCCAGGGGCAGCACTACGAGCAGTACTTC

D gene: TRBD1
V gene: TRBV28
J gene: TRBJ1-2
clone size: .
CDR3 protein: CASSRLRGDYGYTF
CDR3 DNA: TGTGCCAGCAGTCGCCTCAGGGGGGACTATGGCTACACCTTC

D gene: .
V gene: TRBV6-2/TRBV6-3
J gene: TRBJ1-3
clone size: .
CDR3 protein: CASSYSAVTIGNTIYF
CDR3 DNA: TGTGCCAGCAGTTACTCGGCGGTTACAATTGGAAACACCATATATTTT

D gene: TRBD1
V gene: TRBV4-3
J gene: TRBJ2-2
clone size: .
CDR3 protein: CASSQQDRGTGELFF
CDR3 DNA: TGCGCCAGCAGCCAACAGGACAGGGGCACCGGGGAGCTGTTTTTT

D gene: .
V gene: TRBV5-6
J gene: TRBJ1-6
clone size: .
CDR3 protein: CASSLRVVNSPLHF
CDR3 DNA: TGTGCCAGCAGCTTGAGGGTCGTTAATTCACCCCTCCACTTT

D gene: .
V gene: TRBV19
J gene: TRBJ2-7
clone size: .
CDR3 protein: CASSIGQAGEQYF
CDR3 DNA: TGTGCCAGTAGTATAGGCCAAGCCGGTGAGCAGTACTTC

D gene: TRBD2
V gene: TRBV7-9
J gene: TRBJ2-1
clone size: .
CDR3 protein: CASPTSAGSNEQFF
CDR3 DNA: TGTGCCAGCCCCACCTCAGCGGGGTCCAATGAGCAGTTCTTC

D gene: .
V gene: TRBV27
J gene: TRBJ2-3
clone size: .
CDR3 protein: CASSPNTRFTDTQYF
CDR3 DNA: TGTGCCAGCAGCCCAAACACTAGATTTACAGATACGCAGTATTTT

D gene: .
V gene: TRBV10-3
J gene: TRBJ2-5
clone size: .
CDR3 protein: CAITGSREGETQYF
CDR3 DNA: TGTGCCATCACGGGTTCAAGGGAAGGAGAGACCCAGTACTTC

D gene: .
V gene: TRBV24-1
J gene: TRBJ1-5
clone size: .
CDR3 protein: CATSGGQGNQPQHF
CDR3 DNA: TGTGCCACCAGTGGGGGGCAGGGCAATCAGCCCCAGCATTTT

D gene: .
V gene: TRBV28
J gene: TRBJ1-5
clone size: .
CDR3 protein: CASRRSWGNQPQHF
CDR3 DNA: TGTGCCAGCAGACGGTCGTGGGGCAATCAGCCCCAGCATTTT

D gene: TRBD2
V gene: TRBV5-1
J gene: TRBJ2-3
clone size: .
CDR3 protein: CASSLSGSRTDTQYF
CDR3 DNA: TGCGCCAGCAGCCTTAGCGGGAGTAGGACGGATACGCAGTATTTT

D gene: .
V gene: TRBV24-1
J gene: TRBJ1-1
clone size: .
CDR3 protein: CATSDGRGGTEAFF
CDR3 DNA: TGTGCCACCAGTGACGGGCGTGGGGGCACTGAAGCTTTCTTT

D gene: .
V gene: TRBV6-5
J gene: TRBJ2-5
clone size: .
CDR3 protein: CASSSLGETQYF
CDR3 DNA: TGTGCCAGCAGCAGCTTAGGAGAGACCCAGTACTTC

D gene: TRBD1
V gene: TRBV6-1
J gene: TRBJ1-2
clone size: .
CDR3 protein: CASSGPGTEAIEVNTF
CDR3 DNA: TGTGCCAGCAGTGGACCCGGGACAGAGGCCATCGAAGTAAACACCTTC

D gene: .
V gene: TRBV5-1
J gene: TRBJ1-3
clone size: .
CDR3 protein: CASSEMGASGNTIYF
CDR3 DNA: TGCGCCAGCAGCGAAATGGGGGCTTCTGGAAACACCATATATTTT

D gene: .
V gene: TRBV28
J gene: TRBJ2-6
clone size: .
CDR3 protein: CASSSPQSSGANVLTF
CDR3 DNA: TGTGCCAGCAGTTCTCCCCAAAGCTCTGGGGCCAACGTCCTGACTTTC

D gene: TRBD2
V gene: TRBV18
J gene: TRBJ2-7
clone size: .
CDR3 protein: CASSPGSGSRGEQYF
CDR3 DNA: TGTGCCAGCTCACCAGGTAGCGGGAGTAGGGGCGAGCAGTACTTC

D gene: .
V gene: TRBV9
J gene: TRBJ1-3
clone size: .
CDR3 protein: CASSVVPGNSGNTIYF
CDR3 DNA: TGTGCCAGCAGCGTAGTCCCAGGGAACTCTGGAAACACCATATATTTT